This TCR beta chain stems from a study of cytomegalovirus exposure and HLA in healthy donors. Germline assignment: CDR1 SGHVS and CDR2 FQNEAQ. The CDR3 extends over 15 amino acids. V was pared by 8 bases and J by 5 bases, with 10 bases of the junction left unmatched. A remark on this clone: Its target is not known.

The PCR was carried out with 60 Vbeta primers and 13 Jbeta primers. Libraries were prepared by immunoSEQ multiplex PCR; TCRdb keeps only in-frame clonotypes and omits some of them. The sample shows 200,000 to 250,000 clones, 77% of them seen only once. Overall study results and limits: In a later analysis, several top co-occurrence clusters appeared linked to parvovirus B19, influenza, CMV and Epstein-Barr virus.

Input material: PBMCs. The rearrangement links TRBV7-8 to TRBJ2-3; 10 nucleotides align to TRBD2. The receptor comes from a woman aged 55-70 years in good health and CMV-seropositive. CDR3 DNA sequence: TGTGCCAGCCGCCAAGCGGGAGGGCCAGTAGATACGCAGTATTTT. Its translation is CASRQAGGPVDTQYF.